This TCR beta chain appears in the sequencing data of a study of CD8 T cells in ankylosing spondylitis. Germline loops: CDR1 SQVTM, CDR2 ANQGSEA. Trimming shortened V by 6 bases and J by 1 base, and 16 bases separated the two germline ends. The CDR3 is 14 amino acids. Preparation of TCR beta libraries was done by quantitative 5'-RACE with molecular barcodes. TCRdb fed the 5' RACE reads into MiXCR, producing one record per CDR3 protein. The sample contains some 700,000 distinct CDR3 sequences, around 19% of which appear only once. Findings and caveats of the study: Characteristic, it appeared, of ankylosing spondylitis blood was a TCR beta motif of roughly eight highly homologous variants.

Comments on this clonotype: Its antigen remains unidentified.

The genes are TRBV29-1 and TRBJ2-7, with D perhaps matching TRBD2 (6 bases). The sequence derives from a male donor with ankylosing spondylitis. Sequencing input: blood, either unsorted or a sorted T cell fraction (not recorded which). The CDR3 reads CSVRGEAGSYEQYF. CDR3 coding DNA: TGCAGCGTCCGAGGGGAGGCGGGGTCCTACGAGCAGTACTTC.